Listed below are T cell receptor beta chains from one sample, sequenced in a study of cytomegalovirus exposure and HLA in healthy donors. Sequenced by immunoSEQ multiplex PCR; TCRdb stores in-frame clones only, minus some. The sample has about 91,000 clones, roughly 76% seen once; the top ten hold 1.2%. Sequences were obtained from PBMCs. These receptors were collected from a female donor in good health and CMV-seronegative. The CDR3 runs from the conserved cysteine through the conserved F or W. D genes are given only for firm matches. For some rows the clone size is stated as once, few or many, or as a class when expanded; others skip it.

TRBJ2-7	.	TRBV7-6	.	CASSPSGGTPSYEQYF	TGTGCCAGCAGCCCTAGCGGCGGGACACCATCTTACGAGCAGTACTTC
TRBJ1-1	.	TRBV9	.	CASSSTGSTEAFF	TGTGCCAGCAGCAGTACAGGGAGCACTGAAGCTTTCTTT
TRBJ1-2	.	TRBV25-1	.	CASSGGGLDYGYTF	TGTGCCAGCAGTGGTGGGGGACTCGACTATGGCTACACCTTC
TRBJ2-5	.	TRBV7-8	TRBD2	CASSLARLAGKTQYF	TGTGCCAGCAGCTTAGCCAGACTAGCGGGGAAGACCCAGTACTTC
TRBJ1-1	.	TRBV19	.	CASSFQGLTEAFF	TGTGCCAGTAGTTTTCAGGGGTTGACTGAAGCTTTCTTT
TRBJ1-2	.	TRBV7-9	.	CASTSQREPYGYTF	TGTGCCAGCACCTCGCAGAGGGAACCGTATGGCTACACCTTC
TRBJ2-3	.	TRBV7-3	TRBD2	CASSLAGGQFDTQYF	TGTGCCAGCAGCTTAGCGGGAGGACAATTTGATACGCAGTATTTT
TRBJ2-4	.	TRBV5-6	TRBD1	CASSPGQLAKNIQYF	TGTGCCAGCAGCCCGGGACAGCTAGCCAAAAACATTCAGTACTTC
TRBJ2-5	once	TRBV6-1	TRBD1	CASSEGSGGWGETQYF	TGTGCCAGCAGTGAAGGTTCAGGGGGCTGGGGAGAGACCCAGTACTTC
TRBJ1-2	.	TRBV7-9	TRBD1	CASSPQGSRAFGYTF	TGTGCCAGCAGCCCACAGGGGTCCCGGGCCTTTGGCTACACCTTC
TRBJ2-3	.	TRBV15	.	CATSRQQTGTDTQYF	TGTGCCACCAGCAGACAACAGACGGGCACAGATACGCAGTATTTT
TRBJ2-2	.	TRBV6-1	.	CASSESYTGELFF	TGTGCCAGCAGTGAATCATACACCGGGGAGCTGTTTTTT
TRBJ2-7	.	TRBV5-6	.	CASSLGALRSYEQYF	TGTGCCAGCAGCTTGGGGGCTTTAAGGTCCTACGAGCAGTACTTC
TRBJ1-5	.	TRBV27	.	CASSSQGSGNQPQHF	TGTGCCAGCAGTTCGCAGGGGAGCGGCAATCAGCCCCAGCATTTT
TRBJ1-6	.	TRBV11-2	TRBD1	CASSSDRGGSPLHF	TGTGCCAGCAGCTCGGACAGGGGTGGGTCACCCCTCCACTTT
TRBJ2-3	.	TRBV10-1	TRBD2	CASRAGGTTDTQYF	TGCGCCAGTCGAGCGGGGGGGACCACAGATACGCAGTATTTT